This T cell receptor beta chain derives from a study of cytomegalovirus exposure and HLA in healthy donors. CDR1 SGDLS and CDR2 YYNGEE come from the germline V gene. The CDR3 spans 14 residues. Remarks on this clone: Its target is not known. At one boundary the junction diverges from the germline segment, which might be a read error.

A multiplex PCR was run with 60 Vbeta primers and 13 Jbeta primers. The data were produced by immunoSEQ multiplex PCR, yet TCRdb's version contains in-frame clones alone and is incomplete. The table lists approximately 110,000 clones, over 60% of them singletons. Findings of the study overall: Researchers had no immune exposure information except CMV serostatus available.

The clonotype comes from a woman aged 18-35 years in good health and CMV-seropositive. The V call is TRBV9, the J call TRBJ2-1; D is possibly TRBD1 (6 bases). Sequencing was done on a sample of PBMCs. CDR3 sequence (DNA): TGTGCCAGCAGCCCACAAATCCGGGACAAGGAGCAGTTCTTC. It translates to CASSPQIRDKEQFF.